Below are 14 T cell receptor beta chains sequenced from a single sample in a study of CXCR3-negative and CXCR3-positive naive CD8 T cells. The authors prepared UMI-labeled TRB cDNA libraries by 5' RACE. No DNA is given; TCRdb re-called the 5' RACE reads and lists each CDR3 protein once. This sample contains 43,000 or so distinct CDR3 sequences. The sample comprised naive CXCR3- CD8+ T cells from blood. The subset: CD45RO-CCR7+CD27+CD95- naive CD8+ T cells lacking CXCR3 (TNR3-). The receptors were sampled from a human donor in good health. Some clones in this sample may be carry-over from other donors' samples.

This chain connects TRBV6-2 or TRBV6-3 to TRBJ2-5. Germline CDR1 is MNHEY and CDR2 is SVGEGT. The CDR3 loop spans 13 amino acids. The chain's CDR3 is CASSFYTGETQYF.

The chain is built from TRBV14 and TRBJ2-3; the TCRdb D gene call, TRBD2, has no DNA to confirm it. The CDR3 consists of 16 residues. CDR1 is SGHDN and CDR2 is FVKESK in the germline V gene. The CDR3 region is CASSLLLDGAADTQYF.

The rearrangement joins TRBV10-2 to TRBJ2-1; TCRdb's D call of TRBD2 is untestable without DNA. Looked up from germline, CDR1 is WSHSY and CDR2 is SAAADI. The length of the CDR3 is 14 residues. CDR3 loop: CASSPALAGGEQFF.

The chain employs TRBV4-1 and TRBJ2-2. Germline V lookup: CDR1 MGHRA, CDR2 YSYEKL. CDR3 length equals 15 residues. CDR3 in amino acids: CASSQDLGQSWELFF.

The chain has TRBV7-9 and TRBJ2-1. Germline V gene sequence: CDR1 SEHNR, CDR2 FQNEAQ (reference sequence). The CDR3 consists of 12 residues. CDR3 loop: CASSLTGHEQFF.

The V gene is TRBV28, the J gene TRBJ2-5; TCRdb indicates TRBD1, and absent DNA this call remains unverified. There are 14 residues in the CDR3. Germline V CDR1 and CDR2: MDHEN, SYDVKM. The CDR3 reads CASTQDRTQETQYF.

The chain recombines TRBV6-5 with TRBJ2-7; with no DNA, the TCRdb D assignment of TRBD1 cannot be verified. The CDR3 extends over 14 amino acids. Germline V CDR1 and CDR2: MNHEY, SVGAGI. The CDR3 protein is CASSYSKFQGEQYF.

The CDR3 sequence: CSVDATNAYEQYF. The rearrangement uses TRBV29-1 and TRBJ2-7. Germline CDR1 is SQVTM and CDR2 is ANQGSEA. The CDR3 totals 13 residues.

The chain has TRBV20-1 and TRBJ2-1; TCRdb names TRBD2, which stays unverified in the absence of DNA. CDR3 length: 15 residues. Germline loops: CDR1 DFQATT, CDR2 SNEGSKA (reference sequence). The CDR3 region is CSARAGTAGYNEQFF.

The V and J genes are TRBV4-3 and TRBJ1-1; TCRdb gives TRBD1 as the D gene, but with no DNA this cannot be confirmed. The germline CDR1 and CDR2 sequences are LGHNA and YSLEER. The CDR3 has 15 residues. The CDR3 spells CASSQDSGVNTEAFF.

The rearrangement links TRBV4-2 to TRBJ1-1; with no DNA, the TCRdb D assignment of TRBD1 cannot be verified. This CDR3 comprises 17 residues. Germline CDR1 LGHNA, CDR2 YNFKEQ. CDR3 amino acids: CASSQDEGGTGGTEAFF.

V is TRBV28 and J is TRBJ1-4; with no DNA, the TCRdb D assignment of TRBD1 cannot be verified. Looked up from germline, CDR1 is MDHEN and CDR2 is SYDVKM. CDR3 size: 15 residues. The CDR3 loop reads CASSGWTGSNEKLFF.

The J gene is TRBJ2-4, the V gene TRBV29-1; TCRdb names TRBD2, which stays unverified in the absence of DNA. The CDR3 is 14 residues long. The germline V gene has CDR1 SQVTM and CDR2 ANQGSEA. CDR3 sequence: CSVETGHSGNIQYF.

The V and J genes are TRBV15 and TRBJ2-1. CDR3 size: 13 residues. Looked up from germline, CDR1 is LNHNV and CDR2 is YYDKDF (reference sequence). This chain's CDR3 is CATSRKRTDEQFF.